Following are 9 T cell receptor beta chains from one sample sequenced in a study of T cells after yellow fever vaccination. TCRdb called the 5' RACE reads again in MiXCR, with one record for every CDR3 protein. Of approximately 96,000 distinct CDR3 sequences in the sample, about 8.8% are singletons; the top ten hold 16%. The sample here was CD8+ T cells not binding an NS4B(214-222) dextramer, sorted from PBMCs, taken roughly 15 days after the first yellow fever vaccination. The receptor set was obtained from a man in his late teens or twenties who received the YFV17D yellow fever vaccine.

This clonotype was found a few times. The V gene is TRBV5-5, the J gene TRBJ1-4, with a possible D match to TRBD1 (6 bases). The CDR3 has 17 amino acids. Germline assignment: CDR1 SGHKS and CDR2 YYEKEE (reference sequence). Trimming cost V 4 bases and J 3 bases, with 19 bases left between them. CDR3 sequence reads: CASSETAGTTSNEKLFF. The DNA for the CDR3 is TGTGCCAGCAGCGAGACGGCGGGGACAACTTCTAATGAAAAACTGTTTTTT.

This clonotype appeared many times. The chain couples TRBV7-9 to TRBJ2-1, with a weak D call TRBD1 (5 bases). Trimming cost V 1 base and J 1 base, with 8 bases left between them. The CDR3 consists of 15 residues. The V gene's germline CDR1 is SEHNR and CDR2 FQNEAQ (reference sequence). The CDR3 protein is CASSLGPGSYNEQFF. In DNA form, the CDR3 reads TGTGCCAGCAGCTTAGGTCCAGGGTCCTACAATGAGCAGTTCTTC. The full variable domain, rest sourced from reference TRBV7-9 and TRBJ2-1, is DTGVSQNPRHKITKRGQNVTFRCDPISEHNRLYWYRQTLGQGPEFLTYFQNEAQLEKSRLLSDRFSAERPKGSFSTLEIQRTEQGDSAMYLCASSLGPGSYNEQFFGPGTRLTVL.

The rearrangement uses TRBV9 and TRBJ1-6; 7 positions agree with TRBD1. Germline trimming cut 3 bases from V and 4 bases from J; bases unmatched to any gene: 7. CDR1 and CDR2 (germline): SGDLS, YYNGEE. This CDR3 region has 16 residues. The CDR3 coding sequence is TGTGCCAGCAGCGCCAGAGGGACAGATTATAATTCACCCCTCCACTTT. It encodes CASSARGTDYNSPLHF.

At least ten counts were recorded for this clonotype. The V and J genes are TRBV11-2 and TRBJ2-3, with 9 nucleotides matching TRBD2. This CDR3 region has 14 residues. V shed 8 bases and J 6 bases; nucleotides not matched to a gene: 9. Germline lookup yields CDR1 SGHAT and CDR2 FQNNGV. The chain's CDR3 is CASEGRGGADTQYF. CDR3 nucleotides: TGTGCCAGCGAAGGGCGGGGGGGAGCCGATACGCAGTATTTT.

Many counts were recorded for this clonotype. V and J are TRBV20-1 and TRBJ1-2, with D possibly being TRBD1 (5 bases). Germline CDR1 and CDR2: DFQATT and SNEGSKA (reference sequence). The CDR3 is 14 residues long. V lost 0 bases and J 2 bases, leaving 10 bases between the germline ends. CDR3 nucleotides: TGCAGTGCTAGAGATCGGGAGGGGAACTATGGCTACACCTTC. This sequence encodes CSARDREGNYGYTF.

This clonotype was seen many times. This sequence joins TRBV13 and TRBJ1-1, with 9 nucleotides matching TRBD1. Germline CDR1 reads PRHDT; CDR2 reads FYEKMQ (reference sequence). J gave up 5 bases and V 4 bases, and 2 bases lay outside the gene matches. The CDR3 totals 13 residues. CDR3 sequence: CASSSDRGTEAFF. The CDR3 DNA is TGTGCCAGCAGCTCCGACAGGGGGACTGAAGCTTTCTTT.

This clonotype has just a few counts. The gene calls are TRBV6-1 and TRBJ1-1; D remains ambiguous. There are 13 residues in the CDR3. Germline V gene sequence: CDR1 MNHNS, CDR2 SASEGT. V shed 5 bases and J shed 3 bases, with 10 bases lying between them. CDR3 amino acids: CASSYRAYTEAFF. The CDR3 nucleotides read TGTGCCAGCAGTTATAGAGCTTACACTGAAGCTTTCTTT.

This clonotype came up a few times. The chain joins TRBV27 to TRBJ2-7; weak D call: TRBD1 (6 bases). The CDR3 is 14 residues long. V lost 2 bases, J lost 3 bases, and 11 bases lay in between. The germline CDR1 and CDR2 sequences are MNHEY and SMNVEV (reference sequence). Here the CDR3 reads CASSLQGYHYEQYF. CDR3 DNA sequence: TGTGCCAGCAGTTTACAGGGGTACCACTACGAGCAGTACTTC.

Here the CDR3 reads CASSSNTGYNEKLFF. CDR3 nucleotides: TGCGCCAGCAGCAGCAACACAGGGTATAATGAAAAACTGTTTTTT. This chain uses TRBV5-1 with TRBJ1-4, with D possibly being TRBD1 (6 bases). Trimming pared 4 bases from V and 4 bases from J, leaving 14 bases between. The CDR3 is 15 amino acids. The germline V gene has CDR1 SGHRS and CDR2 YFSETQ.